This T cell receptor beta chain was sequenced during a study of T cell responses to AZD1222 COVID-19 vaccine. Findings and caveats of the study: No repertoire was sampled before or during the peak T cell response, only after it. Just a handful of AZD1222 recipients were seropositive at baseline.

Germline V lookup: CDR1 LGHNA, CDR2 YSLEER. J lost 0 bases, V lost 0 bases, and 6 bases had no gene match. CDR3 length equals 18 residues. A remark on this clone: The antigen remains undetermined.

The repertoire was sequenced with immunoSEQ multiplex PCR; TCRdb's copy has only in-frame clones and lacks some. This table holds 98,000 or so clones, around nine tenths found once. The receptor's source is an adult who received the MenACWY meningococcal vaccine as a control. The chain employs TRBV4-3 and TRBJ1-4; 8 nucleotides match TRBD1. This sample comprised peripheral blood, obtained 28 days after the second dose of the MenACWY control vaccine. This CDR3 reads CASSQDLTGAPTNEKLFF. As DNA, the CDR3 is TGCGCCAGCAGCCAAGATCTGACAGGGGCACCAACTAATGAAAAACTGTTTTTT.